These 24 T cell receptor beta chains came from one sample sequenced in a study of identical twins. Via MiXCR, TCRdb re-called the 5' RACE reads, giving one row per CDR3 protein. The table records 1.5 million to 2 million distinct CDR3 sequences, around 33% of them present only once. Sequenced sample: cord blood. The receptors stem from a newborn girl in good health.

There are many counts of this clonotype. The CDR3 is CASSYQGNYGYTF. The CDR3 DNA reads as TGTGCCAGCAGTTATCAGGGAAACTATGGCTACACCTTC. The rearrangement links TRBV6-5 to TRBJ1-2, with D possibly being TRBD1 (5 bases). This CDR3 contains 13 residues. Trimming pared 3 bases from V and 2 bases from J, leaving 7 bases between. The germline V gene has CDR1 MNHEY and CDR2 SVGAGI.

This clonotype showed up just a few times. The chain couples TRBV9 to TRBJ1-2; D unclear. Trimming cost V 0 bases and J 7 bases, with 19 bases left between them. The CDR3 is 16 residues long. In germline, CDR1 is SGDLS, CDR2 YYNGEE. The CDR3 coding sequence is TGTGCCAGCAGCGTAGAAACCCCTAACCTCCCCTTTGGCTACACCTTC. Residues: CASSVETPNLPFGYTF.

V is TRBV10-1 and J is TRBJ2-1, with 7 bases aligning to TRBD1. The CDR3 is made up of 15 amino acids. Germline V gene sequence: CDR1 WNHNN, CDR2 SYGVQD (reference sequence). V shed 3 bases, J shed 7 bases, and the junction held 9 bases outside the gene matches. The CDR3 protein is CASSELRDSLNEQFF. For the CDR3, the DNA is TGCGCCAGCAGTGAACTTCGGGACAGCTTAAATGAGCAGTTCTTC.

This clonotype came up a few times. This chain uses TRBV5-1 with TRBJ1-2; TRBD1 aligns across 7 bases. V gave up 0 bases and J gave up 5 bases; unmatched junction bases: 10. Germline V gene sequence: CDR1 SGHRS, CDR2 YFSETQ. CDR3 size: 16 residues. The CDR3 loop is CASSLVGTVPLYGYTF. The CDR3 bases are TGCGCCAGCAGCTTGGTCGGGACAGTCCCACTTTATGGCTACACCTTC.

The gene calls are TRBV15 and TRBJ1-5; D is perhaps TRBD1 (6 bases). The germline V and J ends were trimmed by 5 bases and 6 bases, with 11 bases remaining between them. The V gene's germline CDR1 is LNHNV and CDR2 YYDKDF (reference sequence). CDR3 size: 13 residues. In nucleotides, the CDR3 is TGTGCCACCAGCGAACAGGGTGGTCAGCCCCAGCATTTT. Protein: CATSEQGGQPQHF.

This clonotype was seen only a few times. The rearrangement joins TRBV13 to TRBJ1-1; D ambiguous. This CDR3 contains 14 residues. Germline-derived CDR1 and CDR2 are PRHDT and FYEKMQ (reference sequence). V was cut by 5 bases and J by 3 bases, with 13 bases left in between. CDR3 residues: CASSLRGAHTEAFF. The CDR3 DNA is TGTGCCAGCAGCCTACGGGGAGCCCACACTGAAGCTTTCTTT.

This clonotype was recorded a few times. The gene calls are TRBV28 and TRBJ2-1, with D possibly being TRBD1 or TRBD2 (6 bases each). The V end was cut by 3 bases, the J end by 3 bases, with 12 bases between. CDR1 and CDR2 from the germline V gene are MDHEN and SYDVKM. CDR3 length: 15 amino acids. The CDR3 nucleotides read TGTGCCAGCAGTTTGTGGGCGGGACACTACAATGAGCAGTTCTTC. Translation gives CASSLWAGHYNEQFF.

This clonotype has just a few counts. This chain joins TRBV28 and TRBJ2-7; 14 nucleotides agree with TRBD2. The CDR3 extends over 17 amino acids. Trimming took 5 bases from V and 7 from J; bases not matched to a gene: 13. Germline V gives CDR1 MDHEN, CDR2 SYDVKM. The CDR3 DNA reads TGTGCCAGCAGTCCTTCGGGACTAGCGGGAGTCTACAATGAGCAGTACTTC. Its translation is CASSPSGLAGVYNEQYF.

The J gene is TRBJ2-4, the V gene TRBV7-2; 8 bases agree with TRBD2. V shed 3 bases, J shed 4 bases, and the junction held 20 bases outside the gene matches. Germline values: CDR1 SGHTA, CDR2 FQGNSA. The CDR3 runs to 20 residues. The CDR3 DNA reads as TGTGCCAGCAGCTTTTCGGGGCCAGGTGCTTTAGCGGGGAAAAAAAACATTCAGTACTTC. Residues: CASSFSGPGALAGKKNIQYF.

The genes are TRBV10-3 and TRBJ2-5; the D call may be TRBD1 or TRBD2 (5 bases each). CDR3 length: 11 amino acids. CDR1 is ENHRY, CDR2 SYGVKD, per germline. V dropped 2 bases and J dropped 11 bases, with 9 bases sitting between them. The DNA for the CDR3 is TGTGCCATCAGTGAGATAGGGGAGCAGTACTTC. Translated: CAISEIGEQYF.

The chain couples TRBV20-1 to TRBJ2-5; no clear D gene. CDR1 and CDR2 from the germline V gene are DFQATT and SNEGSKA (reference sequence). The germline V and J ends were trimmed by 3 bases and 11 bases, with 31 bases remaining between them. The CDR3 has 17 residues. In nucleotides, the CDR3 is TGCAGTGCTAGTCTTACCGACCCGAGACTCCTATGGAATGAGCAGTACTTC. It encodes CSASLTDPRLLWNEQYF.

The gene calls are TRBV20-1 and TRBJ2-1, with 10 bases fitting TRBD2. Germline V gene data show CDR1 as DFQATT and CDR2 as SNEGSKA (reference sequence). CDR3 length equals 14 residues. CDR3 nucleotides: TGCAGAGCCCTAGCGGGAGAGTTCTACAATGAGCAGTTCTTC. Its translation: CRALAGEFYNEQFF.

The V and J genes are TRBV5-1 and TRBJ2-2; D tentatively fits TRBD1 or TRBD2 (6 bases each). V was cut by 4 bases and J by 1 base, with 11 bases left in between. CDR1 and CDR2 from the germline V gene are SGHRS and YFSETQ. The CDR3 loop spans 15 amino acids. DNA of the CDR3: TGCGCCAGCAGCCCGGGGGCAGGGAACACCGGGGAGCTGTTTTTT. It is translated as CASSPGAGNTGELFF.

The J gene is TRBJ2-7, the V gene TRBV20-1, with D uncertain. There are 15 residues in the CDR3. Trimming pared 3 bases from V and 2 bases from J, leaving 17 bases between. Germline values: CDR1 DFQATT, CDR2 SNEGSKA (reference sequence). CDR3 protein: CSASPVTESPYEQYF. The DNA for the CDR3 is TGCAGTGCTAGCCCCGTCACAGAATCACCCTACGAGCAGTACTTC.

J is TRBJ2-1 and V is TRBV20-1, with 11 bases lining up with TRBD2. The CDR3 runs to 15 residues. V dropped 3 bases and J dropped 7; count of bases not matched to a gene: 8. Germline V gene lookup returns CDR1 DFQATT and CDR2 SNEGSKA (reference sequence). CDR3 amino acids: CSARVSSGRSNEQFF. DNA for the CDR3: TGCAGTGCTAGGGTTTCTAGCGGGAGGTCTAATGAGCAGTTCTTC.

The sample holds a few counts of this clonotype. The rearrangement joins TRBV15 to TRBJ2-7, with 10 nucleotides matching TRBD2. The CDR3 is made up of 14 amino acids. The germline CDR1 and CDR2 sequences are LNHNV and YYDKDF (reference sequence). The junction had 3 bases not matched to a gene; V was cut back by 5 bases and J by 2 bases. CDR3 nucleotides: TGTGCCACCAGCGAGCGGGAGGGGACCTACGAGCAGTACTTC. It specifies CATSEREGTYEQYF.

The V call is TRBV20-1, the J call TRBJ2-3, with D perhaps matching TRBD1 (5 bases). V dropped 6 bases and J dropped 8 bases, with 15 bases sitting between them. Germline lookup yields CDR1 DFQATT and CDR2 SNEGSKA (reference sequence). The CDR3 is 12 residues long. The CDR3 loop reads CSAPDSPATQYF. DNA for the CDR3: TGCAGTGCACCCGACAGCCCCGCTACGCAGTATTTT.

This clonotype was observed a handful of times. V gene TRBV5-6 combines with J gene TRBJ2-3; D is uncertain. The V and J ends lost 0 bases and 8 bases respectively, with 13 bases between them. The germline V gene has CDR1 SGHDT and CDR2 YYEEEE. The CDR3 runs to 14 residues. CDR3 protein: CASSLEVPAVTQYF. The CDR3 DNA sequence: TGTGCCAGCAGCTTGGAGGTGCCGGCGGTTACGCAGTATTTT.

This rearrangement joins TRBV9 to TRBJ2-1; D is perhaps TRBD1 (6 bases). Trimming took off 0 bases at V and 0 bases at J, with 13 bases between the two ends. The CDR3 extends over 17 amino acids. Germline loops: CDR1 SGDLS, CDR2 YYNGEE. DNA of the CDR3: TGTGCCAGCAGCGTAGCCCCGACAGGACCCTCCTACAATGAGCAGTTCTTC. Its translation is CASSVAPTGPSYNEQFF.

The chain carries TRBV18 and TRBJ2-7, with 7 bases aligning to TRBD2. The better agreement between TRBJ2-5 and the DNA end casts doubt on the J call. This CDR3 is 17 amino acids long. Germline V gene data show CDR1 as KGHSH and CDR2 as LQKENI. The CDR3 protein is CASSPFFRASGQETQYF. In DNA, the CDR3 is TGTGCCAGCTCACCATTTTTTAGGGCTAGCGGACAAGAGACCCAGTACTTC.

The chain links TRBV6-2 or TRBV6-3 to TRBJ2-7, with TRBD2 identical over 7 bases. Germline assignment: CDR1 MNHEY and CDR2 SVGEGT. V lost 4 bases, J lost 0 bases, and 12 bases stayed unmatched. The CDR3 sequence is 17 residues long. The CDR3 DNA reads as TGTGCCAGCAGTTCCATCAGGACTAGGGAGAGCTCCTACGAGCAGTACTTC. Residues: CASSSIRTRESSYEQYF.

This clonotype showed up just once. The genes are TRBV2 and TRBJ2-1; D unresolved. The CDR3 totals 11 residues. Germline assignment: CDR1 SNHLY and CDR2 FYNNEI. The V and J ends lost 6 bases and 15 bases respectively, with 15 bases between them. The CDR3 DNA is TGTGCCAGCAGGAACCCCCTTGTATGGTTCTTC. It encodes CASRNPLVWFF.

The chain employs TRBV20-1 and TRBJ2-7; D is perhaps TRBD1 or TRBD2 (5 bases each). V shed 2 bases and J shed 5 bases, with 13 bases lying between them. Germline V gene lookup returns CDR1 DFQATT and CDR2 SNEGSKA (reference sequence). This CDR3 is 13 amino acids long. CDR3 region: CSARRGAEDEQYF. CDR3 coding DNA: TGCAGTGCTAGAAGAGGGGCGGAGGACGAGCAGTACTTC.

This clonotype was observed many times. V gene TRBV12-3 or TRBV12-4 combines with J gene TRBJ2-7; D might be TRBD2 (6 bases). Trimming left V 4 bases short and J 3 bases short, with 13 bases between. CDR3 size: 14 residues. The CDR3 sequence is CASSYSGPLYEQYF. DNA for the CDR3: TGTGCCAGCAGTTACAGCGGGCCTCTCTACGAGCAGTACTTC.